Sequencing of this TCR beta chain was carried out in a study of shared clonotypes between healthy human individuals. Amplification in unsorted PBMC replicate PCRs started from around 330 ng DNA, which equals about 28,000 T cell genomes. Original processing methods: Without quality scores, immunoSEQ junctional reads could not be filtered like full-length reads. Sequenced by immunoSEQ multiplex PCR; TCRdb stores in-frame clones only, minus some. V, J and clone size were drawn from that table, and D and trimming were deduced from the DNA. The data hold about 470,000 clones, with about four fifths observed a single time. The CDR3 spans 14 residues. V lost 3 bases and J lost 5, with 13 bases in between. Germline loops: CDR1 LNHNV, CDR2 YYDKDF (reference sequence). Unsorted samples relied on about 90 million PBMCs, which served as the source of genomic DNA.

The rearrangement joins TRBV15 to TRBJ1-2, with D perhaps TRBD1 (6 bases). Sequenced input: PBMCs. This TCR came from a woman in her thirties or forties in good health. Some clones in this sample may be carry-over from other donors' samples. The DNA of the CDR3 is TGTGCCACCAGCAGTTCACAGGGATGGTATGGCTACACCTTC. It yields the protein CATSSSQGWYGYTF.